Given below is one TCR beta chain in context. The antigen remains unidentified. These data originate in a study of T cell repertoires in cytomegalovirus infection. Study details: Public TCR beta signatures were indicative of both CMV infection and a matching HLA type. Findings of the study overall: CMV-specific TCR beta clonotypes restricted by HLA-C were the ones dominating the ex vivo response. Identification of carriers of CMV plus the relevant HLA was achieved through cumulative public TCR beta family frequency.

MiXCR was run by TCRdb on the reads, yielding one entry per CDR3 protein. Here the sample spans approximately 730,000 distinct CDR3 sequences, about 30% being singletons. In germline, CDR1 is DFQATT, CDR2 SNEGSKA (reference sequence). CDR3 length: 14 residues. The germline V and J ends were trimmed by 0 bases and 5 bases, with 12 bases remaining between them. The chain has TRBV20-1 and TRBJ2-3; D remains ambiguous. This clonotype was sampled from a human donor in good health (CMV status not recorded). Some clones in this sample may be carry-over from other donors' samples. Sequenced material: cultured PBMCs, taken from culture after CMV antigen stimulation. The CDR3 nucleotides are TGCAGTGCTAGAGATAGTCGAGGCGGAGATACGCAGTATTTT. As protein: CSARDSRGGDTQYF.